Listed below are T cell receptor beta chains from one sample, sequenced in a study of follicular helper T cells after annual influenza vaccination. The method was immunoSEQ multiplex PCR; TCRdb's version includes in-frame clones alone and lacks a portion of them. The data contain about 9,400 clones, about 82% of them singletons. Specimen: CXCR5+ CD38- circulating T follicular helper cells from blood, collected on the day of influenza vaccination. The receptors shown here come from an adult who received the influenza vaccine. CDR3s include the opening cysteine and the closing phenylalanine or tryptophan. D genes are given only for firm matches. Clone size is shown for a subset of rows, as once, few, many or a class of expanded clone.

d_call j_call clone_size v_call cdr3_nt cdr3_aa
NA TRBJ1-5 once TRBV2 TGTGCCAGCAGTGAAGATGGGGCCTGGCAGCCCCAGCATTTT CASSEDGAWQPQHF
NA TRBJ1-1 NA TRBV15 TGTGCCACCAGCAGAGCCGGGGGAGTCATGAACACTGAAGCTTTCTTT CATSRAGGVMNTEAFF
NA TRBJ1-5 NA TRBV30 TGTGCCTGGAGTGTACTGGCGGGCGGCGGGCCGGGGTCTAGCAATCAGCCCCAGCATTTT CAWSVLAGGGPGSSNQPQHF
NA TRBJ1-5 NA TRBV12-2 TGTGCAAGTCGCTCCCAATCCCGGGACAGGGGGCGCCCCCATCAGCCCCAGCATTTT CASRSQSRDRGRPHQPQHF
NA TRBJ1-2 few TRBV5-5 TGTGCCAGCAGCTTGGATGGGAGGAGGTATGGCTACACCTTC CASSLDGRRYGYTF
NA TRBJ1-1 NA TRBV7-8 TGTGCCAGCAGCCCTATTTCGAACACTGAAGCTTTCTTT CASSPISNTEAFF
NA TRBJ1-2 NA TRBV7-2 TGTGCCAGCAGCTTAGTCCTGCGGACTAACTATGGCTACACCTTC CASSLVLRTNYGYTF
NA TRBJ2-7 NA TRBV15 TGTGCCACCAGCAGAGATTTAAGACCGGACTACGAGCAGTACTTC CATSRDLRPDYEQYF
NA TRBJ2-3 few TRBV9 TGTGCCAGCAGCGTTCGCCCAGGGCCCCCAGATACGCAGTATTTT CASSVRPGPPDTQYF
TRBD1 TRBJ2-7 few TRBV6-1 TGTGCCAGCAGACCGGGACAGATACTTTCCTACGAGCAGTACTTC CASRPGQILSYEQYF
NA TRBJ1-3 NA TRBV5-8 TGTGCCAGCAGCCGGGGCTACTCTGGAAACACCATATATTTT CASSRGYSGNTIYF
NA TRBJ1-2 NA TRBV30 TGTGCCTGGAGTGTAAAGGTTTTAGTTGGCTACACCTTC CAWSVKVLVGYTF
NA TRBJ2-7 NA TRBV7-9 TGTGCCAGCAGCTTAGACTCGGCCTACGAGCAGTACTTC CASSLDSAYEQYF
TRBD2 TRBJ2-7 NA TRBV5-1 TGCGCCAGCAGCTTATGGGGGACTAGCGTCGACGAGCAGTACTTC CASSLWGTSVDEQYF
TRBD2 TRBJ2-1 few TRBV5-1 TGCGCCAGCCGTATAGGACTAGCGGGAGGGGGTGAGCAGTTCTTC CASRIGLAGGGEQFF
NA TRBJ1-1 NA TRBV5-1 TGCGCCAGCAGCTTCGGCGGACAGAACACTGAAGCTTTCTTT CASSFGGQNTEAFF
TRBD1 TRBJ2-7 NA TRBV11-2 TGTGCCAGCAGTCTCAACGACAGGGGTCCCTACGAGCAGTACTTC CASSLNDRGPYEQYF
TRBD1 TRBJ1-3 NA TRBV6-1 TGTGCCAGCAGTGATGGGGGACAGGGCCGGCACACCATATATTTT CASSDGGQGRHTIYF
NA TRBJ1-1 NA TRBV30 TGTGCCTGGAGTCCCGACAGGAAGAACACTGAAGCTTTCTTT CAWSPDRKNTEAFF
TRBD1 TRBJ2-1 NA TRBV5-1 TGCGCCACCTCCTCCGTTGACAGGGTCCACAATGAGCAGTTCTTC CATSSVDRVHNEQFF
TRBD1 TRBJ2-1 NA TRBV7-7 TGTGCTAGCAGCCCGACCGGGACAGTCTCCTACAATGAGCAGTTCTTC CASSPTGTVSYNEQFF
NA TRBJ1-2 NA TRBV5-1 TGCGCCAGCAGCTTGGAAGCCAGGAACTATGGCTACACCTTC CASSLEARNYGYTF